The rows below give T cell receptor beta chains drawn from one sample of a study of Graves' ophthalmopathy and Graves' hyperthyroidism. TCRdb recomputed calls from the multiplex PCR reads with MiXCR, one row per CDR3 protein. The repertoire holds 620,000 or so distinct CDR3 sequences, with 20% to 25% as singletons. Material for sequencing was peripheral blood. These receptors originate from a woman aged 18-35 years with stable Graves' hyperthyroidism. Some clones in this sample may be carry-over from other donors' samples. Each CDR3 is given without its conserved first and last residue.

cdr3_length: 14
v_call: TRBV28
j_call: TRBJ2-2
cdr3_aa: ASSFPVEANTGELF

cdr3_length: 14
v_call: TRBV12-3/TRBV12-4
j_call: TRBJ1-1
cdr3_aa: ASRARGRAWNTEAF

cdr3_length: 11
v_call: TRBV7-2
j_call: TRBJ2-5
cdr3_aa: ASSMLASETQY

cdr3_length: 11
v_call: TRBV7-9
j_call: TRBJ1-1
cdr3_aa: ASSSNSGTEAF

cdr3_length: 11
v_call: TRBV11-1
j_call: TRBJ1-1
cdr3_aa: ASSFVLNTEAF

cdr3_length: 13
v_call: TRBV5-1
j_call: TRBJ1-1
cdr3_aa: ASSRGDRDHTEAF

cdr3_length: 12
v_call: TRBV6-1
j_call: TRBJ1-2
cdr3_aa: ASSEGGPPYGYT

cdr3_length: 11
v_call: TRBV28
j_call: TRBJ2-3
cdr3_aa: ASSLLGGSTQY

cdr3_length: 14
v_call: TRBV25-1
j_call: TRBJ2-5
cdr3_aa: ASSATGANYQETQY

cdr3_length: 8
v_call: TRBV28
j_call: TRBJ1-5
cdr3_aa: ASGTEPQH

cdr3_length: 9
v_call: TRBV20-1
j_call: TRBJ1-2
cdr3_aa: SARVGHSYT

cdr3_length: 12
v_call: TRBV6-5
j_call: TRBJ2-2
cdr3_aa: ASSPDRSTGELF

cdr3_length: 10
v_call: TRBV29-1
j_call: TRBJ2-7
cdr3_aa: SVKDGGYEQY

cdr3_length: 13
v_call: TRBV9
j_call: TRBJ2-7
cdr3_aa: ASSPRVAGVYEQY

cdr3_length: 14
v_call: TRBV6-1
j_call: TRBJ2-4
cdr3_aa: AILPGEELAKNIQY

cdr3_length: 11
v_call: TRBV14
j_call: TRBJ2-7
cdr3_aa: ASSQDGPYEQY

cdr3_length: 12
v_call: TRBV20-1
j_call: TRBJ2-7
cdr3_aa: SALAGLAGEEQY

cdr3_length: 12
v_call: TRBV30
j_call: TRBJ1-6
cdr3_aa: AWNRGAYNSPLH

cdr3_length: 14
v_call: TRBV28
j_call: TRBJ1-1
cdr3_aa: ASSSGTGGTGTEAF

cdr3_length: 16
v_call: TRBV28
j_call: TRBJ1-5
cdr3_aa: ASSSSFGQLYSNQPQH

cdr3_length: 11
v_call: TRBV5-1
j_call: TRBJ2-2
cdr3_aa: ASSWGPTGELF

cdr3_length: 13
v_call: TRBV11-2
j_call: TRBJ2-2
cdr3_aa: ASNRIRGNTGELF

cdr3_length: 13
v_call: TRBV28
j_call: TRBJ1-1
cdr3_aa: ASSLSTGVGTEAF

cdr3_length: 16
v_call: TRBV24-1
j_call: TRBJ2-2
cdr3_aa: ATSDLQGGDGLTGELF

cdr3_length: 14
v_call: TRBV4-1
j_call: TRBJ1-1
cdr3_aa: ASSQGALRANTEAF

cdr3_length: 12
v_call: TRBV6-5
j_call: TRBJ1-2
cdr3_aa: ASSSTVGYYGYT

cdr3_length: 11
v_call: TRBV9
j_call: TRBJ2-7
cdr3_aa: ASTGTSGTEQY

cdr3_length: 11
v_call: TRBV30
j_call: TRBJ1-2
cdr3_aa: AWSDTHNYGYT

cdr3_length: 13
v_call: TRBV28
j_call: TRBJ2-7
cdr3_aa: ASSSRGGAAYEQY

cdr3_length: 15
v_call: TRBV2
j_call: TRBJ2-5
cdr3_aa: ASSEVAGDLQGKTQY

cdr3_length: 16
v_call: TRBV7-3
j_call: TRBJ1-2
cdr3_aa: ASGLEPGQGGSVYGYT

cdr3_length: 12
v_call: TRBV7-9
j_call: TRBJ1-1
cdr3_aa: ASSPAGRGTEAF

cdr3_length: 9
v_call: TRBV6-5
j_call: TRBJ2-7
cdr3_aa: ASSSRDRWY

cdr3_length: 15
v_call: TRBV11-2
j_call: TRBJ1-2
cdr3_aa: ASSLDNGQGVYYGYT

cdr3_length: 12
v_call: TRBV20-1
j_call: TRBJ2-2
cdr3_aa: SASRREGSGELF

cdr3_length: 13
v_call: TRBV15
j_call: TRBJ2-7
cdr3_aa: ATSTTGEGSYEQY

cdr3_length: 14
v_call: TRBV3-1
j_call: TRBJ1-5
cdr3_aa: ASSQLAGNSNQPQH

cdr3_length: 19
v_call: TRBV19
j_call: TRBJ2-4
cdr3_aa: ASSLRLPGQGAPRAKNIQY

cdr3_length: 11
v_call: TRBV7-3
j_call: TRBJ1-2
cdr3_aa: ASSLIGGDGYT

cdr3_length: 13
v_call: TRBV6-5
j_call: TRBJ2-7
cdr3_aa: ASSYSRAGGSEQY

cdr3_length: 12
v_call: TRBV15
j_call: TRBJ2-5
cdr3_aa: ATSTRGGGETQY

cdr3_length: 14
v_call: TRBV6-1
j_call: TRBJ1-2
cdr3_aa: ASRDPTGGFNYGYT

cdr3_length: 11
v_call: TRBV30
j_call: TRBJ1-5
cdr3_aa: AWSSGGNQPQH

cdr3_length: 12
v_call: TRBV6-6
j_call: TRBJ2-7
cdr3_aa: ASSYTDRPGEQY

cdr3_length: 11
v_call: TRBV5-1
j_call: TRBJ2-7
cdr3_aa: ASSFGGDGEQY

cdr3_length: 13
v_call: TRBV28
j_call: TRBJ1-2
cdr3_aa: ASSLGTGTGYGYT

cdr3_length: 10
v_call: TRBV6-1
j_call: TRBJ2-7
cdr3_aa: ASSHGESEQY

cdr3_length: 9
v_call: TRBV11-1
j_call: TRBJ2-7
cdr3_aa: ASSHRSERC